This T cell receptor beta chain derives from a study of T-cell reconstitution after alpha-beta-depleted transplantation in children. In this sample, this clonotype turned up many times. The CDR3 is 14 residues long. With 5 bases clipped from V and 2 bases from J, the junction kept 5 bases outside the gene matches. Germline V gene data show CDR1 as DFQATT and CDR2 as SNEGSKA (reference sequence). Construction of the TCRbeta library involved unique molecular identifiers. TCRdb reanalysed the PCR reads using MiXCR and keeps one entry per CDR3 protein. The data hold roughly 200,000 distinct CDR3 sequences, with 6% to 7% observed a single time.

The sequence came from a human donor who donated a stem cell graft to a child with Wiskott-Aldrich syndrome. This specimen was PBMCs from the stem cell graft donor, taken from the stem cell graft. V is TRBV20-1 and J is TRBJ2-7, with 11 bases identical to TRBD2. The CDR3 DNA reads TGCAGTGCTGCGCGACTAGCGGGGCCCTACGAGCAGTACTTC. Its translation: CSAARLAGPYEQYF.